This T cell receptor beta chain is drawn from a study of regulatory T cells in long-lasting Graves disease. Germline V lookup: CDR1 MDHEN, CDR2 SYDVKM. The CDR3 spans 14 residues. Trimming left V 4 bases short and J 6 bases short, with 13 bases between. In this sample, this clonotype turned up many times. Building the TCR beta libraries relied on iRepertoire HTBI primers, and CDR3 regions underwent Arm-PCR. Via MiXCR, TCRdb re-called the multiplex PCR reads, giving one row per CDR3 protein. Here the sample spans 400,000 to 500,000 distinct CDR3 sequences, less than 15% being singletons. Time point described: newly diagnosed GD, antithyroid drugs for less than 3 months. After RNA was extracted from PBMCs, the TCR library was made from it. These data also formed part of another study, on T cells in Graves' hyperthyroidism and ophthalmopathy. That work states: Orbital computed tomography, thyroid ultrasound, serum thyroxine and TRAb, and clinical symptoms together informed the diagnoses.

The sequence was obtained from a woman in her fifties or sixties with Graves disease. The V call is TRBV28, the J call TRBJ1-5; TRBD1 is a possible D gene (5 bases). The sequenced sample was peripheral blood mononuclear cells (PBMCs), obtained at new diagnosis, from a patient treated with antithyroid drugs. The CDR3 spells CASSWGSPTQPQHF. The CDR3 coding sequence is TGTGCCAGCAGTTGGGGCAGTCCTACTCAGCCCCAGCATTTT. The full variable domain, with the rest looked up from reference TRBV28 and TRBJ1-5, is DVKVTQSSRYLVKRTGEKVFLECVQDMDHENMFWYRQDPGLGLRLIYFSYDVKMKEKGDIPEGYSVSREKKERFSLILESASTNQTSMYLCASSWGSPTQPQHFGDGTRLSIL.